The 22 T cell receptor beta chains in this list originate from one sample, sequenced in a study of blood T cell repertoires in COVID-19. Only in-frame clones appear in the TCRdb table, and some are missing; sequencing was by immunoSEQ multiplex PCR. The sample contains 200,000 to 300,000 clones, around 92% of which appear only once. Specimen: peripheral blood. The receptors here all came from a person in their late teens or twenties with COVID-19, enrolled during active disease.

The CDR3 DNA sequence: TGTGCCACCCTCCCCGAGCGAGGCTACGAGCAGTACTTC. This codes for CATLPERGYEQYF. The chain carries TRBV10-3 and TRBJ2-7; no reliable D call. CDR1 is ENHRY and CDR2 is SYGVKD in the germline V gene. Deletions cut 10 bases from V and 3 bases from J, with 16 bases between. CDR3 length equals 13 residues.

This chain links TRBV7-9 with TRBJ1-2, with D possibly matching TRBD1 (6 bases). CDR3 length: 15 residues. V dropped 5 bases and J dropped 9 bases, with 22 bases sitting between them. CDR1 and CDR2 (germline): SEHNR, FQNEAQ (reference sequence). Written as DNA, the CDR3 is TGTGCCAGCAGCAATAATACCGATACAGGGATTCGCTACACCTTC. Translating it yields CASSNNTDTGIRYTF.

The chain joins TRBV6-5 to TRBJ1-5, with a tentative D call TRBD1 (6 bases). Germline V gene sequence: CDR1 MNHEY, CDR2 SVGAGI. The CDR3 has 15 amino acids. V lost 0 bases to trimming and J lost 6 bases, with 12 bases between them. CDR3 sequence reads: CASSYSGRGIQPQHF. DNA for the CDR3: TGTGCCAGCAGTTACTCTGGCAGGGGAATTCAGCCCCAGCATTTT.

CDR3 sequence (DNA): TGTGCCAGCTCACCATCGACGGACAGGGAAGTCGATGAGCAGTTCTTC. It codes for CASSPSTDREVDEQFF. This chain links TRBV18 with TRBJ2-1, with 8 bases fitting TRBD1. J gave up 8 bases and V 2 bases, and 11 bases lay outside the gene matches. The CDR3 extends over 16 amino acids. Germline V gives CDR1 KGHSH, CDR2 LQKENI.

The CDR3 spells CASSLNPNQETQYF. Written as DNA, the CDR3 is TGTGCCAGCAGCTTGAATCCCAACCAAGAGACCCAGTACTTC. The V gene is TRBV5-5, the J gene TRBJ2-5; D remains ambiguous. The ends were cut back, 1 base at V and 0 bases at J, with 7 bases in the middle. Looked up from germline, CDR1 is SGHKS and CDR2 is YYEKEE (reference sequence). The CDR3 consists of 14 residues.

This chain joins TRBV10-2 and TRBJ2-1, with TRBD2 matching over 10 bases. With 6 bases clipped from V and 0 bases from J, the junction kept 2 bases outside the gene matches. Germline V lookup: CDR1 WSHSY, CDR2 SAAADI. This CDR3 has 15 amino acids. The CDR3 spells CASSRTSGSYNEQFF. The CDR3 DNA reads as TGCGCCAGCAGCCGGACTAGCGGCTCCTACAATGAGCAGTTCTTC.

The V and J genes are TRBV7-2 and TRBJ1-5; 7 positions agree with TRBD1. This CDR3 spans 14 amino acids. Germline CDR1 and CDR2: SGHTA and FQGNSA. Unmatched junction bases numbered 6, after V lost 5 bases and J lost 5 bases. CDR3 coding DNA: TGTGCCAGCAGCGAAGACAGGGAGTATCAGCCCCAGCATTTT. Its protein is CASSEDREYQPQHF.

J is TRBJ2-7 and V is TRBV7-6; 8 bases align to TRBD2. Germline lookup yields CDR1 SGHVS and CDR2 FNYEAQ. V gave up 8 bases and J gave up 4 bases; unmatched junction bases: 10. The CDR3 extends over 14 amino acids. The CDR3 loop reads CASSPGLDAYEQYF. In DNA, the CDR3 is TGTGCCAGCTCCCCGGGACTAGACGCGTACGAGCAGTACTTC.

The chain is built from TRBV29-1 and TRBJ2-3, with TRBD2 matching 7 bases. The V and J ends lost 8 bases and 5 bases, in that order; junction bases with no gene match: 7. This CDR3 has 12 residues. In germline, CDR1 is SQVTM, CDR2 ANQGSEA. CDR3 sequence: CSLRLAGDTQYF. In DNA form, the CDR3 reads TGCAGCTTACGACTAGCAGGAGATACGCAGTATTTT.

The chain has TRBV6-5 and TRBJ2-7; 8 bases are shared with TRBD1. After removal of 6 bases from V and 0 bases from J, the junction contained 7 bases not matched to a gene. The germline CDR1 and CDR2 sequences are MNHEY and SVGAGI. CDR3 size: 15 residues. CDR3 nucleotide sequence: TGTGCCAGCAGGCCCCGGGACAGGCACTCCTACGAGCAGTACTTC. It is translated as CASRPRDRHSYEQYF.

The chain combines TRBV5-4 with TRBJ2-7; D is possibly TRBD2 (5 bases). Trimming removed 2 bases at V and 7 bases at J, with 16 bases between. Germline assignment: CDR1 SGHNT and CDR2 YYREEE (reference sequence). The CDR3 consists of 14 residues. CDR3 sequence: CASSFDEAWREQYF. The CDR3 coding sequence is TGTGCCAGCAGCTTCGATGAGGCCTGGAGGGAGCAGTACTTC.

The CDR3 sequence is CASSPDLAGRTQYF. CDR3 DNA: TGTGCCAGCAGCCCCGATTTAGCGGGCCGCACGCAGTATTTT. The chain joins TRBV6-5 to TRBJ2-3, with 7 bases lining up with TRBD2. With 6 bases clipped from V and 9 bases from J, the junction kept 12 bases outside the gene matches. This CDR3 comprises 14 residues. Germline V gives CDR1 MNHEY, CDR2 SVGAGI.

The rearrangement joins TRBV28 to TRBJ1-6; D perhaps matches TRBD1 (5 bases). The CDR3 loop spans 15 amino acids. The germline CDR1 and CDR2 sequences are MDHEN and SYDVKM. V was pared by 6 bases and J by 7 bases, with 16 bases between. CDR3 residues: CASSPGGEDNSPLHF. The CDR3 nucleotides read TGTGCCAGCAGCCCTGGGGGGGAGGACAATTCACCCCTCCACTTT.

This chain links TRBV25-1 with TRBJ1-5; a possible D gene is TRBD1 (6 bases). Trimming removed 1 base at V and 6 bases at J, with 10 bases between. Germline-derived CDR1 and CDR2 are MGHDK and SYGVNS. The length of the CDR3 is 14 residues. This chain's CDR3 is CASSEWAGAQPQHF. The CDR3, as DNA: TGTGCCAGCAGTGAATGGGCAGGGGCTCAGCCCCAGCATTTT.

The chain carries TRBV9 and TRBJ1-1; D unresolved. Trimming removed 0 bases at V and 6 bases at J, with 12 bases between. Looked up from germline, CDR1 is SGDLS and CDR2 is YYNGEE. The CDR3 sequence is 14 residues long. CDR3 region: CASSVVEGSPEAFF. As DNA, the CDR3 is TGTGCCAGCAGCGTAGTGGAGGGTAGCCCTGAAGCTTTCTTT. Based on the CDR3 plus reference TRBV9 and TRBJ1-1, the full variable domain is DSGVTQTPKHLITATGQRVTLRCSPRSGDLSVYWYQQSLDQGLQFLIQYYNGEERAKGNILERFSAQQFPDLHSELNLSSLELGDSALYFCASSVVEGSPEAFFGQGTRLTVV.

The chain couples TRBV20-1 to TRBJ2-1; 7 nucleotides agree with TRBD1. Germline V gives CDR1 DFQATT, CDR2 SNEGSKA (reference sequence). J gave up 7 bases and V 4 bases, and 1 base lay outside the gene matches. The CDR3 runs 11 residues. CDR3 in amino acids: CSATTGNEQFF. In DNA form, the CDR3 reads TGCAGTGCTACGACAGGGAATGAGCAGTTCTTC.

The chain links TRBV10-1 to TRBJ2-5, with D possibly matching TRBD2 (6 bases). Trimming shortened V by 6 bases and J by 5 bases, and 13 bases separated the two germline ends. The CDR3 extends over 13 amino acids. CDR1 is WNHNN, CDR2 SYGVQD, per germline (reference sequence). This CDR3 reads CASREGPGETQYF. Here the CDR3 DNA reads TGCGCCAGCAGGGAGGGACCGGGGGAGACCCAGTACTTC.

The chain employs TRBV10-2 and TRBJ2-7; the match to TRBD2 covers 8 bases. V was pared by 9 bases and J by 0 bases, with 10 bases of the junction left unmatched. Germline V gene lookup returns CDR1 WSHSY and CDR2 SAAADI. The CDR3 has 15 amino acids. CDR3 protein: CARVLAGLSSYEQYF. CDR3 nucleotide sequence: TGCGCCAGGGTTCTAGCGGGCCTCAGCTCCTACGAGCAGTACTTC.

This clone was found once. The chain employs TRBV2 and TRBJ2-7, with 13 bases aligning to TRBD2. The CDR3 length is 14 residues. CDR1 is SNHLY and CDR2 is FYNNEI in the germline V gene. With 6 bases clipped from V and 5 bases from J, the junction kept 4 bases outside the gene matches. The CDR3: CASRPGTSGNEQYF. The CDR3 DNA is TGTGCCAGCAGACCCGGGACTAGCGGGAACGAGCAGTACTTC. Variable domain in full (rest from reference TRBV2 and TRBJ2-7): EPEVTQTPSHQVTQMGQEVILRCVPISNHLYFYWYRQILGQKVEFLVSFYNNEISEKSEIFDDQFSVERPDGSNFTLKIRSTKLEDSAMYFCASRPGTSGNEQYFGPGTRLTVT.

The genes are TRBV19 and TRBJ1-1; tentative D call: TRBD1 (6 bases). CDR3 length equals 15 residues. Germline lookup yields CDR1 LNHDA and CDR2 SQIVND (reference sequence). Trimming stripped 4 bases from V and 2 bases from J, with 14 bases between. CDR3 bases: TGTGCCAGTAGTAGGGCTACAGGGATTAACACTGAAGCTTTCTTT. As protein: CASSRATGINTEAFF.

This clone was observed a few times. The chain is built from TRBV3-1 (or the pseudogene TRBV3-2) and TRBJ2-7; D uncertain. Germline loops: CDR1 LGHDT, CDR2 YNNKEL (reference sequence). The CDR3 has 13 amino acids. V lost 2 bases and J 9 bases, leaving 14 bases between the germline ends. The CDR3, as DNA: TGTGCCAGCAGCCAATTTGTTGCAGACTCGCAGTACTTC. Its translation: CASSQFVADSQYF.

This chain links TRBV5-1 with TRBJ2-2, with D possibly matching TRBD2 (6 bases). The CDR3 is 18 residues long. The germline gives CDR1 SGHRS, CDR2 YFSETQ. Trimming stripped 0 bases from V and 2 bases from J, with 17 bases between. In DNA form, the CDR3 reads TGCGCCAGCAGCTTGGATGTCACGGGACTTGATAACACCGGGGAGCTGTTTTTT. Translated: CASSLDVTGLDNTGELFF.